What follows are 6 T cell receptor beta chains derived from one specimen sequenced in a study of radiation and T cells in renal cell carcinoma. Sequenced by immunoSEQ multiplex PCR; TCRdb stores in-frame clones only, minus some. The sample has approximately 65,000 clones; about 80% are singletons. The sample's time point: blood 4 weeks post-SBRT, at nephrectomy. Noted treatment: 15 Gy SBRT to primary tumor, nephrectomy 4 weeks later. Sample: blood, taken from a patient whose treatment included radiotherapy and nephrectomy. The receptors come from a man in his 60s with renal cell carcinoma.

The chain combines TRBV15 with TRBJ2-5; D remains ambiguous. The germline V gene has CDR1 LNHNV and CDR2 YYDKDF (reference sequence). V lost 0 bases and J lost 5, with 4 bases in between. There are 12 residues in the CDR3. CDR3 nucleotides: TGTGCCACCAGCAGAGATCTGGAGACCCAGTACTTC. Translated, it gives CATSRDLETQYF.

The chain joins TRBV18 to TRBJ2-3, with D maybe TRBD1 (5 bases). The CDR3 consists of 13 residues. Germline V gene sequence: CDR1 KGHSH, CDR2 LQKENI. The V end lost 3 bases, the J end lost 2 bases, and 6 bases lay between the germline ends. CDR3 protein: CASSPDTTDTQYF. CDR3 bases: TGTGCCAGCTCACCGGACACCACAGATACGCAGTATTTT.

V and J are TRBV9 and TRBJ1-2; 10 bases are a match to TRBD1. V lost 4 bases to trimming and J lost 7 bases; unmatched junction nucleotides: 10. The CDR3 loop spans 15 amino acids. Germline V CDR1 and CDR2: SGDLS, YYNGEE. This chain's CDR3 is CASSPKGTGAVGYTF. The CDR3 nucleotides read TGTGCCAGCAGCCCCAAGGGGACAGGGGCGGTTGGCTACACCTTC. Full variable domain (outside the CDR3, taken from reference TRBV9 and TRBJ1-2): DSGVTQTPKHLITATGQRVTLRCSPRSGDLSVYWYQQSLDQGLQFLIQYYNGEERAKGNILERFSAQQFPDLHSELNLSSLELGDSALYFCASSPKGTGAVGYTFGSGTRLTVV.

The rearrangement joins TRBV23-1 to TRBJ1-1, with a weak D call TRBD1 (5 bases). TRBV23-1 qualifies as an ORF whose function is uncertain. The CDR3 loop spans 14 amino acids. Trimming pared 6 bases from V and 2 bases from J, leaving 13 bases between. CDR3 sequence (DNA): TGCGCCAGCAGGCGAGCAGGGTTCAACACTGAAGCTTTCTTT. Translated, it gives CASRRAGFNTEAFF.

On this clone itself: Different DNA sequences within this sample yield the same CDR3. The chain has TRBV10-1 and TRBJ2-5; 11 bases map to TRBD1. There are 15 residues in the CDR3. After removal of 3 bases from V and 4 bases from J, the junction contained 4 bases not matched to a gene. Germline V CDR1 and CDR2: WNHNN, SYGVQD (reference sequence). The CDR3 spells CASSDRTGGRETQYF. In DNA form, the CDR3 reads TGCGCCAGCAGTGACCGGACAGGGGGCAGAGAGACCCAGTACTTC.

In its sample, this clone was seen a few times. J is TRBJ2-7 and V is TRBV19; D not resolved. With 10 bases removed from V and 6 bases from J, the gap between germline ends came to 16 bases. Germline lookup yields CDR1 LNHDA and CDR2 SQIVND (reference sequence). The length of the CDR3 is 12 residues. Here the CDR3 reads CATGKGSGEQYF. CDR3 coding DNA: TGTGCCACCGGAAAGGGTTCGGGCGAGCAGTACTTC.